A single sample is the source of the 22 T cell receptor beta chains below, sequenced in a study of blood T cells in healthy people across ages. The second PCR ran about 6 to 12 cycles with a sample-barcoded 5' primer and J-beta primers. TCRdb reanalysed the 5' RACE reads using MiXCR and keeps one entry per CDR3 protein. Here the sample spans roughly 700,000 distinct CDR3 sequences, roughly 30% being singletons. The sequenced material came from blood. The receptors originated from a woman aged 80 or over in good health.

This chain connects TRBV30 to TRBJ1-1; 7 bases match TRBD1. CDR3 length: 13 amino acids. The germline CDR1 and CDR2 sequences are GTSNPN and SVGIG (reference sequence). J lost 5 bases, V lost 3 bases, and 6 bases had no gene match. The CDR3 region is CAWSRQGGTEAFF. CDR3 in DNA: TGTGCCTGGAGCAGGCAGGGGGGAACTGAAGCTTTCTTT.

The CDR3 DNA sequence: TGTGCCAGCAAAAAAACAGGAGAGAATGGCTACACCTTC. As protein: CASKKTGENGYTF. The J gene is TRBJ1-2, the V gene TRBV21-1; TRBD1 reflects the table's D call only, with no check against the DNA. TRBV21-1 has pseudogene status. The CDR3 has 13 amino acids.

Ten or more counts support this clonotype. The chain links TRBV5-1 to TRBJ2-7; 13 nucleotides agree with TRBD2. The CDR3 consists of 15 residues. V dropped 0 bases and J dropped 3; count of bases not matched to a gene: 0. Germline lookup yields CDR1 SGHRS and CDR2 YFSETQ. In DNA, the CDR3 is TGCGCCAGCAGCTTGGGGACTAGCGGGGGCTACGAGCAGTACTTC. Its protein product is CASSLGTSGGYEQYF.

The chain links TRBV11-2 to TRBJ2-7, with D possibly being TRBD1 (5 bases). CDR1 and CDR2 from the germline V gene are SGHAT and FQNNGV. Between the trimmed V and J ends, which lost 7 bases and 2 bases, there was a span of 18 bases. The CDR3 runs 15 residues. CDR3 sequence: CASKLGPAFAYEQYF. The DNA for the CDR3 is TGTGCCAGCAAATTGGGGCCAGCGTTTGCCTACGAGCAGTACTTC.

J is TRBJ1-2 and V is TRBV2; the match to TRBD1 covers 9 bases. The CDR3 is made up of 19 amino acids. Germline-derived CDR1 and CDR2 are SNHLY and FYNNEI. The V gene end was trimmed by 3 bases and the J gene end by 4 bases; junction bases not matched to a gene: 18. The CDR3 sequence: CASSDPGTGIRGIGYGYTF. CDR3 bases: TGTGCCAGCAGTGATCCCGGGACAGGGATTAGAGGGATTGGCTATGGCTACACCTTC.

V is TRBV2 and J is TRBJ1-3; tentative D call: TRBD1 (5 bases). The CDR3 has 16 amino acids. Germline V CDR1 and CDR2: SNHLY, FYNNEI. Trimming pared 5 bases from V and 0 bases from J, leaving 14 bases between. In nucleotides, the CDR3 is TGTGCCAGCAGTCAACAGGACTCTAACTCTGGAAACACCATATATTTT. Amino acids: CASSQQDSNSGNTIYF.

This clonotype was recorded at least ten times. The chain is built from TRBV7-2 and TRBJ2-7; 9 bases agree with TRBD1. Trimming cost V 3 bases and J 6 bases; bases outside gene matches: 12. The CDR3 runs to 16 residues. Germline V gene lookup returns CDR1 SGHTA and CDR2 FQGNSA. DNA of the CDR3: TGTGCCAGCAGCTTTGGTAAAGGGACAGGGACGGTCGAGCAGTACTTC. It encodes CASSFGKGTGTVEQYF.

Comments on this clonotype: A much bigger clone sits one base away, suggesting this may be a read error. The V and J genes are TRBV20-1 and TRBJ2-5, with TRBD2 matching over 10 bases. This CDR3 contains 15 residues. From germline, CDR1 is DFQATT and CDR2 SNEGSKA (reference sequence). V shed 8 bases, J shed 3 bases, and the junction held 12 bases outside the gene matches. CDR3 loop: CSTTASGGVEETQYF. The CDR3 DNA is TGCAGTACTACGGCTAGCGGGGGAGTCGAAGAGACCCAGTACTTC.

This clonotype was counted at least ten times. V and J are TRBV4-2 and TRBJ2-5; weak D call: TRBD2 (6 bases). Germline V gene sequence: CDR1 LGHNA, CDR2 YNFKEQ. V lost 4 bases, J lost 3 bases, and 18 bases lay in between. This CDR3 contains 16 residues. DNA of the CDR3: TGTGCCAGCAGCCCAGCAGACGGGGGATTGAAAGAGACCCAGTACTTC. Residues: CASSPADGGLKETQYF.

This clonotype has ten or more counts. A much bigger clone sits one base away, suggesting this may be a read error. The J gene is TRBJ2-5, the V gene TRBV4-3, with 11 bases identical to TRBD2. Germline V gives CDR1 LGHNA, CDR2 YSLEER. CDR3 size: 15 residues. V shed 1 base and J 11 bases; nucleotides not matched to a gene: 9. This CDR3 is CASSQVTSGAAHQYF. The CDR3 nucleotides read TGCGCCAGCAGCCAAGTGACTAGCGGGGCTGCTCATCAGTACTTC.

This clonotype was detected only once. A much larger clone lies one base from this, so it may be a read error. This chain links TRBV27 with TRBJ1-4, with 8 bases fitting TRBD1. Germline lookup yields CDR1 MNHEY and CDR2 SMNVEV (reference sequence). With 5 bases clipped from V and 3 bases from J, the junction kept 11 bases outside the gene matches. The CDR3 runs 17 residues. The CDR3 protein is CASSPGTGKRSNEKLFF. CDR3 nucleotides: TGTGCCAGCAGTCCTGGGACAGGCAAAAGGTCTAATGAAAAACTGTTTTTT.

This rearrangement joins TRBV4-1 to TRBJ1-3; 10 bases are shared with TRBD1. Trimming cost V 3 bases and J 4 bases; bases outside gene matches: 9. Germline V CDR1 and CDR2: MGHRA, YSYEKL. This CDR3 region has 17 residues. The CDR3 spells CASSHSAADRGGNTIYF. The CDR3 bases are TGCGCCAGCAGCCATTCAGCCGCGGACAGGGGGGGAAACACCATATATTTT.

In this sample, this clonotype turned up a few times. The rearrangement joins TRBV20-1 to TRBJ1-5; no firm D call. Deletions cut 2 bases from V and 3 bases from J, with 11 bases between. Germline loops: CDR1 DFQATT, CDR2 SNEGSKA (reference sequence). This CDR3 has 14 amino acids. The CDR3 DNA sequence: TGCAGTGCTAGATACCAGTCTGACAATCAGCCCCAGCATTTT. This sequence encodes CSARYQSDNQPQHF.

This clonotype was counted ten times or more. This chain connects TRBV4-2 to TRBJ2-5; 9 bases align to TRBD2. The CDR3 has 18 residues. After removal of 1 base from V and 1 base from J, the junction contained 10 bases not matched to a gene. Per the germline V gene, CDR1 is LGHNA and CDR2 is YNFKEQ. CDR3 sequence reads: CASSQVLAGTTAQETQYF. The CDR3 bases are TGTGCCAGCAGCCAAGTGCTAGCGGGGACCACGGCCCAAGAGACCCAGTACTTC.

This clonotype was seen repeatedly, ten times or more. The rearrangement uses TRBV2 and TRBJ2-7; a weak D match, TRBD1 (5 bases). The CDR3 totals 13 residues. Germline V gene data show CDR1 as SNHLY and CDR2 as FYNNEI. V was shortened by 10 bases and J by 0 bases, with 13 bases between the two germline ends. The CDR3 sequence: CATTDRLSYEQYF. The CDR3, as DNA: TGTGCCACCACCGACAGACTCTCCTACGAGCAGTACTTC.

There are a few counts of this clonotype. The J gene is TRBJ1-6, the V gene TRBV6-1; TRBD1 agrees at 7 bases. V shed 1 base, J shed 7 bases, and the junction held 4 bases outside the gene matches. The CDR3 extends over 15 amino acids. CDR1 is MNHNS and CDR2 is SASEGT in the germline V gene. The chain's CDR3 is CASSEGRGGNSPLHF. CDR3 nucleotide sequence: TGTGCCAGCAGTGAAGGCAGGGGGGGGAATTCACCCCTCCACTTT.

Worth noting for this clonotype: The conserved phenylalanine or tryptophan normally closing the CDR3 is absent here, so this likely arose from a read error. The chain employs TRBV9 and TRBJ1-5, with D unresolved. There are 15 residues in the CDR3. Looked up from germline, CDR1 is SGDLS and CDR2 is YYNGEE. Trimming removed 0 bases from V and 2 bases from J, with 9 bases in between. The CDR3, as DNA: TGTGCCAGCAGCGTAGGGCCTGGGGGCAATCAGCCCCAGCATGTT. As protein: CASSVGPGGNQPQHV.

In its sample, this clonotype was seen once. At one end, the junction sequence differs from germline, possibly due to a read error. The rearrangement links TRBV6-6 to TRBJ2-3; tentatively, D is TRBD1 or TRBD2 (5 bases each). The CDR3 extends over 15 amino acids. CDR1 MNHNY and CDR2 SVGAGI come from the germline V gene (reference sequence). CDR3 sequence reads: CASSYGGTCTDTQYF. The DNA for the CDR3 is TGTGCCAGCAGTTACGGGGGAACCTGCACGGATACGCAGTATTTT.

The genes are TRBV7-9 and TRBJ1-2, with 8 bases identical to TRBD1. This CDR3 has 15 amino acids. V trimming: 1 base; J trimming: 2 bases; junction bases outside the gene matches: 3. CDR1 and CDR2 from the germline V gene are SEHNR and FQNEAQ (reference sequence). The CDR3 region is CASSLGQGRNYGYTF. In DNA, the CDR3 is TGTGCCAGCAGCTTAGGACAGGGGAGGAACTATGGCTACACCTTC.

This clonotype has a single count. This chain connects TRBV2 to TRBJ1-1; a weak D match, TRBD1 (5 bases). In germline, CDR1 is SNHLY, CDR2 FYNNEI. This CDR3 has 12 residues. The V gene lost 5 bases and the J gene lost 8 bases, with 12 bases spanning the gap. The CDR3 nucleotides are TGTGCCAGCAGTACTTCACAGGTAGAAGCTTTCTTT. Amino acids: CASSTSQVEAFF.

The gene calls are TRBV6-6 and TRBJ2-3; D unclear. Per germline, CDR1 MNHNY and CDR2 SVGAGI (reference sequence). The CDR3 contains 15 residues. Deletions cut 4 bases from V and 3 bases from J, with 14 bases between. The CDR3 region has the DNA TGTGCCAGCAGTTCCCAGGCTGGGGTAACAGATACGCAGTATTTT. Protein: CASSSQAGVTDTQYF.

This clonotype was recorded many times. The chain recombines TRBV5-1 with TRBJ2-7; a possible D gene is TRBD1 (6 bases). Trimming removed 0 bases from V and 2 bases from J, with 12 bases in between. This CDR3 contains 15 residues. The germline V gene has CDR1 SGHRS and CDR2 YFSETQ. The CDR3 here is CASSLEGVLTYEQYF. For the CDR3, the DNA is TGCGCCAGCAGCTTGGAGGGGGTCTTGACCTACGAGCAGTACTTC.